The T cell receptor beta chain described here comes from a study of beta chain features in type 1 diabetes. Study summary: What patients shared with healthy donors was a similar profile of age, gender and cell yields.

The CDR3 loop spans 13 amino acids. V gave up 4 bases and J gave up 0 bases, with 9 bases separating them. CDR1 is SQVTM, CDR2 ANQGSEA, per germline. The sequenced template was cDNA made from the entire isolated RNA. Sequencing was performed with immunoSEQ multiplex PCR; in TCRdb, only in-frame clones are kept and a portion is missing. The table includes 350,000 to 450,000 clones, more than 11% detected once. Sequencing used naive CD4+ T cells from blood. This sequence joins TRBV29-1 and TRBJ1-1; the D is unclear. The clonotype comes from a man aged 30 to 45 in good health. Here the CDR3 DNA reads TGCAGCGTTGGTAGGCAGCTGAACACTGAAGCTTTCTTT. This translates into CSVGRQLNTEAFF.